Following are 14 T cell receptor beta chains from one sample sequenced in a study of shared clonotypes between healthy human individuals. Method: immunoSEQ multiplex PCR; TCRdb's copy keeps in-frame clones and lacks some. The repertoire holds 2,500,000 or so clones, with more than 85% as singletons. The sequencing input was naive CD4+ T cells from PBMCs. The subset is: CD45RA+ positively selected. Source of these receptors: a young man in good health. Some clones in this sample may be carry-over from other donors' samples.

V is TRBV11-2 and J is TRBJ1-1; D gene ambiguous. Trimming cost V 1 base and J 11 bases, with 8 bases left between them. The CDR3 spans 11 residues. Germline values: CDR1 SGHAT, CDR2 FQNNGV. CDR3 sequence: CASSLGPAAFF. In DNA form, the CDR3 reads TGTGCCAGCAGCTTAGGACCCGCGGCTTTCTTT.

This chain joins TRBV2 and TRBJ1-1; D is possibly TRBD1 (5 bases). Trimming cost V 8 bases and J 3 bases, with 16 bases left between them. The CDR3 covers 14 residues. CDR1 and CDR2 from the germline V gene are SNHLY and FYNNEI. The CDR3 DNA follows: TGTGCCAGCTCAAGGCAGGGTAGGCACACTGAAGCTTTCTTT. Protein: CASSRQGRHTEAFF.

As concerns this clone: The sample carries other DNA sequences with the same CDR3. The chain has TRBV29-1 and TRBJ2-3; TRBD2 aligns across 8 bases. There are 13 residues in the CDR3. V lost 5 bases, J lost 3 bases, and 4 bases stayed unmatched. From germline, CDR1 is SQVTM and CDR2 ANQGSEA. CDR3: CSVRTGGTDTQYF. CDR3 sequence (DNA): TGCAGCGTTCGGACGGGAGGGACAGATACGCAGTATTTT.

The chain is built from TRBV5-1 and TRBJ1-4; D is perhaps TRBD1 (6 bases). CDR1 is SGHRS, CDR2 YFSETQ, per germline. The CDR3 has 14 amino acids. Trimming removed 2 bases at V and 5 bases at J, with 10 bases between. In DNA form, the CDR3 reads TGCGCCAGCAGCTTTCAGGGGATAAATGAAAAACTGTTTTTT. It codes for CASSFQGINEKLFF.

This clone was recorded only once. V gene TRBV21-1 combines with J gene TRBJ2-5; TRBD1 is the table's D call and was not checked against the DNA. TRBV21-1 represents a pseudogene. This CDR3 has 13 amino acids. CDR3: CARGDRVTETQYF. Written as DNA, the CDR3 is TGTGCCAGGGGGGACAGGGTTACAGAGACCCAGTACTTC.

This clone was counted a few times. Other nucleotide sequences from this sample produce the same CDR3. Here the CDR3 reads CASSTSYEQYF. CDR3 in DNA: TGTGCCAGCAGCACCTCCTACGAGCAGTACTTC. The chain couples TRBV28 to TRBJ2-7, with unresolved D. The CDR3 runs to 11 residues. Trimming stripped 6 bases from V and 0 bases from J, with 3 bases between. CDR1 and CDR2 (germline): MDHEN, SYDVKM.

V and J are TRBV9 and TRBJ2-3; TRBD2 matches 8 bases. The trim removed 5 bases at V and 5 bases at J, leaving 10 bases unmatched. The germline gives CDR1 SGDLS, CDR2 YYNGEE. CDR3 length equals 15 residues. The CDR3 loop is CASSHPPGGRDTQYF. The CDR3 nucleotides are TGTGCCAGCAGTCACCCCCCGGGAGGGAGAGATACGCAGTATTTT.

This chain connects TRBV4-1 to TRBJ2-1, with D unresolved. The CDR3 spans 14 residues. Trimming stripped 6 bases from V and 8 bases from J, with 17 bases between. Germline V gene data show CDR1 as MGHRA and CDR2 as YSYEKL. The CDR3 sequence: CASRKMGLVDEQFF. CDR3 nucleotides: TGCGCCAGCAGAAAAATGGGTCTGGTCGATGAGCAGTTCTTC.

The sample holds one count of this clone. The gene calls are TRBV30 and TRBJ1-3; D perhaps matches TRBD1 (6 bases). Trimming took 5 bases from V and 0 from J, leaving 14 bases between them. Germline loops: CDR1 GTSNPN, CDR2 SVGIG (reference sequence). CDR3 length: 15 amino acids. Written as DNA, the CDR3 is TGTGCCTGGGACAAGAGGGGGGGCTCTGGAAACACCATATATTTT. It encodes CAWDKRGGSGNTIYF.

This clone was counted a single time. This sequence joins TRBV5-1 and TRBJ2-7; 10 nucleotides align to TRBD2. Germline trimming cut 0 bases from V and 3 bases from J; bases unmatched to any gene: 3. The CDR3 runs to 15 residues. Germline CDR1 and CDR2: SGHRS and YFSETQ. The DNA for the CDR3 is TGCGCCAGCAGCTTGGCTAGCGGGAGAAACTACGAGCAGTACTTC. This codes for CASSLASGRNYEQYF.

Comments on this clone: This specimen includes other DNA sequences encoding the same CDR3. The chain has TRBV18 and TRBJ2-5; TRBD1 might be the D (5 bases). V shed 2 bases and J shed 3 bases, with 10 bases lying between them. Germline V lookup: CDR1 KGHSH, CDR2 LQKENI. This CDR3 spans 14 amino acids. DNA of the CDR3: TGTGCCAGCTCACCATTTGTAGGGGAAGAGACCCAGTACTTC. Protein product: CASSPFVGEETQYF. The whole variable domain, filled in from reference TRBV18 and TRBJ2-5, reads NAGVMQNPRHLVRRRGQEARLRCSPMKGHSHVYWYRQLPEEGLKFMVYLQKENIIDESGMPKERFSAEFPKEGPSILRIQQVVRGDSAAYFCASSPFVGEETQYFGPGTRLLVL.

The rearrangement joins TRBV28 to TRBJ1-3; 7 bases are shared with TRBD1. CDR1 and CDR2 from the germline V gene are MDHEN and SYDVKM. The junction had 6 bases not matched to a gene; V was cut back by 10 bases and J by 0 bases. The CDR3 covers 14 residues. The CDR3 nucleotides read TGTGCCATAAACAGGGGTCACTCTGGAAACACCATATATTTT. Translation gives CAINRGHSGNTIYF.

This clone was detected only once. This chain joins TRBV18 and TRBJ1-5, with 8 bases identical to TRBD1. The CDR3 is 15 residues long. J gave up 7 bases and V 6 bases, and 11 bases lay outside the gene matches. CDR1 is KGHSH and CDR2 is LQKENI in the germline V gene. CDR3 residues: CASSLTRTGTQPQHF. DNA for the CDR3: TGTGCCAGCTCCCTCACGAGGACAGGGACCCAGCCCCAGCATTTT.

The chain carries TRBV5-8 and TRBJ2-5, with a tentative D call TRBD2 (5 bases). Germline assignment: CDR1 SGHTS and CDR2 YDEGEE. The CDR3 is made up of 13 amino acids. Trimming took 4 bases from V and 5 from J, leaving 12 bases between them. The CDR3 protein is CASSPGMGETQYF. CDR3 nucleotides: TGTGCCAGCAGCCCGGGGATGGGGGAGACCCAGTACTTC. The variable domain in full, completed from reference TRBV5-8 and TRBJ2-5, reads EAGVTQSPTHLIKTRGQQATLRCSPISGHTSVYWYQQALGLGLQFLLWYDEGEERNRGNFPPRFSGRQFPNYSSELNVNALELEDSALYLCASSPGMGETQYFGPGTRLLVL.